This T cell receptor (beta chain) was captured in a study of technical replicates of blood from a few donors. Produced via immunoSEQ multiplex PCR; TCRdb's table is partial and in-frame only. The sample yields more than 90,000 clones, 85% to 95% seen once. V lost 5 bases, J lost 0 bases, and 7 bases lay in between. This CDR3 is built from 13 residues. The germline CDR1 and CDR2 sequences are MNHEY and SMNVEV (reference sequence). The TCR sequence derives from a human donor in good health. V usage is TRBV27 and J usage is TRBJ1-1; D unclear. The sample consisted of T cells isolated from PBMCs. CDR3 bases: TGTGCCAGCAGTCTCACAGTGAACACTGAAGCTTTCTTT. As protein: CASSLTVNTEAFF.